This T cell receptor (beta chain) was observed in a study of patients and donors after allogeneic stem cell transplantation. Deletions cut 0 bases from V and 4 bases from J, with 13 bases between. Germline-derived CDR1 and CDR2 are LGHNA and YNFKEQ. The length of the CDR3 is 15 residues. TCRdb fed the RT-PCR reads into MiXCR, producing one record per CDR3 protein. The sample has 110,000 or so distinct CDR3 sequences, around 38% seen once. Sequenced: blood, either unsorted or a sorted T cell fraction (not recorded which). The V and J genes are TRBV4-2 and TRBJ2-7; weak D call: TRBD1 (5 bases). This TCR came from a human donor who was either an allogeneic HSCT recipient or a stem cell or donor lymphocyte infusion donor (not recorded which). It is not recorded whose cells these are; they may come from a transplant donor. CDR3 protein: CASSQDGHREYEQYF. CDR3 sequence (DNA): TGTGCCAGCAGCCAAGATGGACATAGGGAATACGAGCAGTACTTC.